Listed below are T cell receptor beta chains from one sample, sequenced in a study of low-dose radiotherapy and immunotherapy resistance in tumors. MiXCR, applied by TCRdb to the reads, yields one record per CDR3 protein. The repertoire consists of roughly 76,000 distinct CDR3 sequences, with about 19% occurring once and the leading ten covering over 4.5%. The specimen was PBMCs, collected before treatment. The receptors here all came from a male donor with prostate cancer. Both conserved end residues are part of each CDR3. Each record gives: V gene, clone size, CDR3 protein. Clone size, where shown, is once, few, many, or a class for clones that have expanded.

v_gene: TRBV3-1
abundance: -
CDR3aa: CASSPPLAGRQETQYF

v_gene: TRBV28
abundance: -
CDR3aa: CASSLPRQGDIQYF

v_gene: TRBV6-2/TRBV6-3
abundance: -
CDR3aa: CASSLRNNEQFF

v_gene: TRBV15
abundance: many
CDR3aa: CATSTAGAGRNTIYF

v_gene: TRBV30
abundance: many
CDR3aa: CAWSRGTGSTEAFF

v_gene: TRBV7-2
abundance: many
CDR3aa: CASRVESGTENSPLHF

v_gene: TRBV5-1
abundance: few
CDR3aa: CASSLGQTSTDTQYF

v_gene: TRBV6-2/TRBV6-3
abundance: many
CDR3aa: CASSVDRGRNSPLHF

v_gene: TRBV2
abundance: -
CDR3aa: CARRSGETQYF

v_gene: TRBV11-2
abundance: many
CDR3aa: CASSSRGGTGGGLAKNIQYF

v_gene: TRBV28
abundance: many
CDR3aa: CASSSRLAGPYNEQFF

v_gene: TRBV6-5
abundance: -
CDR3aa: CASSKRIAGRTDTQYF

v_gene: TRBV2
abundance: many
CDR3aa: CASSGTRGVGQPQHF

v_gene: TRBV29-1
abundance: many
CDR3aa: CTIVKGAGTGELFF